This T cell receptor (beta chain) was documented in a study of blood T cell repertoires in COVID-19. Source study methods: Reference gene primer amplification in the assay estimated nucleated cell counts. Profiled with immunoSEQ multiplex PCR; TCRdb holds only in-frame clones, not every one. V, J and clone size derive from that table, while D and trimming were established from the DNA sequence. There are roughly 100,000 clones in the sample; 75% to 95% occur only once, and 3.5% to 4.5% lies in the top ten. The trim removed 3 bases at V and 6 bases at J, leaving 7 bases unmatched. Germline V gene sequence: CDR1 LNHDA, CDR2 SQIVND (reference sequence). This CDR3 region has 15 residues.

This receptor was identified in a man between 18 and 35 years old with acute or convalescent COVID-19. Sequenced: peripheral blood. This chain links TRBV19 with TRBJ2-7; 11 bases fit TRBD2. In DNA, the CDR3 is TGTGCCAGTAGTATCGAACTAGCGGGAGTAGGCGAGCAGTACTTC. Protein: CASSIELAGVGEQYF.